Listed below are T cell receptor beta chains from one sample, sequenced in a study of technical replicates of blood from a handful of donors. The assay was immunoSEQ multiplex PCR, and TCRdb's table has in-frame clones only and misses some. The table has just over 80,000 clones, just over 95% seen once. The specimen sequenced was T cells isolated from PBMCs. The receptors were gathered from a human donor in good health. Both conserved end residues are part of each CDR3. The order of the fields is J gene, clone size, V gene, D gene, CDR3 DNA, CDR3 protein. A D gene is named only where the DNA matches it firmly. The size entry is marked missing in some rows and otherwise reads once, few, many or a size class.

J: TRBJ1-2
size: .
V: TRBV29-1
D: TRBD1
DNA: TGCAGCGTTGAACCCCCGACTCGGGACAGGGGGGGCTACACCTTC
CDR3: CSVEPPTRDRGGYTF

J: TRBJ1-1
size: .
V: TRBV2
D: .
DNA: TGTGCCAGCAGTACTCCCGGAGACGAAGCTTTCTTT
CDR3: CASSTPGDEAFF

J: TRBJ2-3
size: .
V: TRBV30
D: .
DNA: TGTGCCTGGAGTGCTAGCGGCACAGATACGCAGTATTTT
CDR3: CAWSASGTDTQYF

J: TRBJ2-7
size: .
V: TRBV6-1
D: .
DNA: TGTGCCAGCGACGCAGGCTCCTACGAGCAGTACTTC
CDR3: CASDAGSYEQYF

J: TRBJ2-7
size: once
V: TRBV11-2
D: .
DNA: TGTGCCAGCAGCCGGGGGACTTGGAGCTCCTACGAGCAGTACTTC
CDR3: CASSRGTWSSYEQYF

J: TRBJ2-3
size: .
V: TRBV7-7
D: TRBD1
DNA: TGTGCTAGCAGCAGCGGACAGGGGGCGGCGGATACGCAGTATTTT
CDR3: CASSSGQGAADTQYF

J: TRBJ2-7
size: once
V: TRBV28
D: .
DNA: TGTGCCAGCACCCCCCCCGGCTCCTACGAGCAGTACTTC
CDR3: CASTPPGSYEQYF

J: TRBJ1-1
size: .
V: TRBV18
D: TRBD1
DNA: TGTGCCAGCTCACCACCGACAGGGGGTCGAGCTTTCTTT
CDR3: CASSPPTGGRAFF

J: TRBJ1-5
size: .
V: TRBV28
D: .
DNA: TGTGCCAGCACCTCTGGGGGGAGCTATAGCAATCAGCCCCAGCATTTT
CDR3: CASTSGGSYSNQPQHF

J: TRBJ2-3
size: .
V: TRBV7-2
D: TRBD2
DNA: TGTGCCAGCAGCCGACCCCTAGCGGGAGGTACAGATACGCAGTATTTT
CDR3: CASSRPLAGGTDTQYF

J: TRBJ2-3
size: .
V: TRBV14
D: .
DNA: TGTGCCAGCAGCCTCAAGAACAGAGATACGCAGTATTTT
CDR3: CASSLKNRDTQYF

J: TRBJ1-5
size: .
V: TRBV7-9
D: TRBD1
DNA: TGTGCCAGCAGCTTACAGGGGGCCCAGCCCCAGCATTTT
CDR3: CASSLQGAQPQHF

J: TRBJ2-7
size: .
V: TRBV28
D: .
DNA: TGTGCCAGCAGTTTACGGGGGAGATCCTACGAGCAGTACTTC
CDR3: CASSLRGRSYEQYF

J: TRBJ2-5
size: .
V: TRBV28
D: .
DNA: TGTGCCAGCAGGTACAGGGGAGGAGGGGAGACCCAGTACTTC
CDR3: CASRYRGGGETQYF

J: TRBJ2-7
size: once
V: TRBV7-9
D: TRBD2
DNA: TGTGCCAGCAGCCTACTAGCGGGGGGCTCCTACGAGCAGTACTTC
CDR3: CASSLLAGGSYEQYF

J: TRBJ1-1
size: .
V: TRBV6-5
D: .
DNA: TGTGCCAGCAGTTACCTCGAAAGGACTGAGGCTTTCTTT
CDR3: CASSYLERTEAFF

J: TRBJ1-2
size: .
V: TRBV19
D: .
DNA: TGTGCCAGTAGCAATGGCCAGAACTATGGCTACACCTTC
CDR3: CASSNGQNYGYTF

J: TRBJ2-7
size: .
V: TRBV11-3
D: TRBD2
DNA: TGTGCCAGCAGCAGGGGTAGCGGGAGCTACGAGCAGTACTTC
CDR3: CASSRGSGSYEQYF

J: TRBJ1-1
size: .
V: TRBV19
D: .
DNA: TGTGCCAGTAAACAGGTACAGACCATGAACACTGAAGCTTTCTTT
CDR3: CASKQVQTMNTEAFF

J: TRBJ2-2
size: .
V: TRBV27
D: .
DNA: TGTGCCAGCGCTTGGACAGTGAACACCGGGGAGCTGTTTTTT
CDR3: CASAWTVNTGELFF

J: TRBJ1-2
size: .
V: TRBV28
D: .
DNA: TGTGCCAGCAGTTCCTTACACCGAGGCGGCTATGGCTACACCTTC
CDR3: CASSSLHRGGYGYTF

J: TRBJ1-2
size: .
V: TRBV11-2
D: TRBD1
DNA: TGTGCCAGCAGCGTCCGGGACAGGGTAAACTATGGCTACACCTTC
CDR3: CASSVRDRVNYGYTF

J: TRBJ1-1
size: once
V: TRBV28
D: TRBD1
DNA: TGTGCCAGCAGTTTAGATTTTTCTGTACAGGGGCTCCTGAACACTGAAGCTTTCTTT
CDR3: CASSLDFSVQGLLNTEAFF

J: TRBJ1-2
size: .
V: TRBV2
D: .
DNA: TGTGCCAGCAGTGTCTGGCACATTGAAGAGGCAATCCTAGCTAACTATGGCTACACCTTC
CDR3: CASSVWHIEEAILANYGYTF

J: TRBJ1-5
size: .
V: TRBV27
D: TRBD1
DNA: TGTGCCAGCAGTGGGACAGGGGGACAGCCCCAGCATTTT
CDR3: CASSGTGGQPQHF

J: TRBJ1-2
size: .
V: TRBV11-2
D: .
DNA: TGTGCCAGCAGCCGATCCATCCCGGATGGCTACACCTTC
CDR3: CASSRSIPDGYTF

J: TRBJ2-7
size: .
V: TRBV4-3
D: TRBD2
DNA: TGCGCCAGCAGCCAAGAGAATGGTAGGCTAGCGGATTACGAGCAGTACTTC
CDR3: CASSQENGRLADYEQYF

J: TRBJ1-3
size: once
V: TRBV19
D: .
DNA: TGTGCCAGTAGTAGCAGTACAGGGATGAACACCATATATTTT
CDR3: CASSSSTGMNTIYF

J: TRBJ1-1
size: .
V: TRBV5-4
D: TRBD1
DNA: TGTGCCAGCAGCTTGGGGACCGGGACAGGGGAAGCTTTCTTT
CDR3: CASSLGTGTGEAFF

J: TRBJ2-7
size: .
V: TRBV9
D: .
DNA: TGTGCCAGCAGCGTGGGGGGCTCCTACGAGCAGTACTTC
CDR3: CASSVGGSYEQYF

J: TRBJ2-7
size: .
V: TRBV14
D: TRBD2
DNA: TGTGCCAGCAGCCTCCGGAGTACGGGGGACTACTCCTACGAGCAGTACTTC
CDR3: CASSLRSTGDYSYEQYF

J: TRBJ2-2
size: once
V: TRBV5-8
D: TRBD1
DNA: TGTGCCAGCAGCGGAGGGTCCGGACAGGGGAACACCGGGGAGCTGTTTTTT
CDR3: CASSGGSGQGNTGELFF

J: TRBJ2-2
size: .
V: TRBV11-1
D: TRBD1
DNA: TGTGCCAGCAGCGCCGGACAGGGAAACACCGGGGAGCTGTTTTTT
CDR3: CASSAGQGNTGELFF

J: TRBJ1-2
size: .
V: TRBV5-1
D: .
DNA: TGCGCCAGCAGCTTGGGCGAGAACTATGGCTACACCTTC
CDR3: CASSLGENYGYTF

J: TRBJ2-1
size: .
V: TRBV5-1
D: TRBD2
DNA: TGCGCCAGCAGCTTGGAGGAGGGAGGGCCCATTGAGCAGTTCTTC
CDR3: CASSLEEGGPIEQFF

J: TRBJ2-1
size: .
V: TRBV30
D: .
DNA: TGTGCCTGGAGTGTAGCGGGTAGGGATGAGCAGTTCTTC
CDR3: CAWSVAGRDEQFF

J: TRBJ1-1
size: .
V: TRBV11-2
D: TRBD1
DNA: TGTGCCAGCAGCTTAGTACAGGGGGTCACTGAAGCTTTCTTT
CDR3: CASSLVQGVTEAFF

J: TRBJ2-7
size: once
V: TRBV9
D: .
DNA: TGTGCCAGCAGCGTAGATGGGCTACTGTACTACGAGCAGTACTTC
CDR3: CASSVDGLLYYEQYF

J: TRBJ1-1
size: .
V: TRBV5-1
D: .
DNA: TGCGCCAGCTCAGCTTTGACGAGGGAGTTGGACACTGAAGCTTTCTTT
CDR3: CASSALTRELDTEAFF

J: TRBJ2-3
size: .
V: TRBV7-6
D: .
DNA: TGTGCCAGCAGCTTACTCGGTTCTGGCACAGATACGCAGTATTTT
CDR3: CASSLLGSGTDTQYF

J: TRBJ1-1
size: .
V: TRBV5-6
D: .
DNA: TGTGCCAGCAGCACCCTACAGGGTTCTAAAGCTTTCTTT
CDR3: CASSTLQGSKAFF

J: TRBJ1-5
size: .
V: TRBV5-1
D: .
DNA: TGCGCCAGCAGCTGGGAGGGAGAGAATCAGCCCCAGCATTTT
CDR3: CASSWEGENQPQHF

J: TRBJ1-6
size: once
V: TRBV30
D: TRBD1
DNA: TGTGCCTGGAGTCGGGGGACAGGCGTCAATAATTCACCCCTCCACTTT
CDR3: CAWSRGTGVNNSPLHF

J: TRBJ1-1
size: once
V: TRBV19
D: TRBD1
DNA: TGTGCCAGTATCCCAGGGGGGAGTGAAGCTTTCTTT
CDR3: CASIPGGSEAFF

J: TRBJ2-1
size: .
V: TRBV12-5
D: TRBD2
DNA: TGTGCTAGTGGTTTGGTATTTGGACTAGCGGGTAGTGAGCAGTTCTTC
CDR3: CASGLVFGLAGSEQFF

J: TRBJ1-1
size: .
V: TRBV6-6
D: .
DNA: TGTGCCAGCAGCGTCACAAACACTGAAGCTTTCTTT
CDR3: CASSVTNTEAFF

J: TRBJ1-1
size: .
V: TRBV15
D: .
DNA: TGTGCCACCAGCACAGGGTCTCCGAACACTGAAGCTTTCTTT
CDR3: CATSTGSPNTEAFF

J: TRBJ1-1
size: .
V: TRBV5-1
D: TRBD1
DNA: TGCGCCAGCAGCTCGAATACAGGGGGCAACACTGAAGCTTTCTTT
CDR3: CASSSNTGGNTEAFF